The 10 T cell receptor beta chains listed next were all sequenced from one sample in a study of cytomegalovirus exposure and HLA in healthy donors. Primers: 60 Vbeta forward and 13 Jbeta reverse. Some clones are missing from TCRdb's copy, which holds only in-frame ones; the method was immunoSEQ multiplex PCR. Of tens of thousands of clones in the sample, 78% were seen once. What was sequenced was PBMCs. These receptors were obtained from a young man in good health and CMV-seropositive.

The genes are TRBV18 and TRBJ1-5, with unresolved D. This CDR3 has 15 amino acids. Deletions cut 3 bases from V and 7 bases from J, with 16 bases between. Germline values: CDR1 KGHSH, CDR2 LQKENI. CDR3 nucleotides: TGTGCCAGCTCACCGGCAAGGGATGGGAGACAGCCCCAGCATTTT. Encoded protein: CASSPARDGRQPQHF.

This chain links TRBV11-2 with TRBJ2-6; 12 bases line up with TRBD2. Germline V gene sequence: CDR1 SGHAT, CDR2 FQNNGV. The CDR3 runs 19 residues. Losses at the gene ends were 5 bases for V and 0 bases for J; bases not matched to a gene: 8. This CDR3 reads CASSQGLAGTISGANVLTF. In nucleotides, the CDR3 is TGTGCCAGCAGCCAAGGACTAGCGGGAACAATCTCTGGGGCCAACGTCCTGACTTTC.

This clone was detected only a few times. CDR3 DNA sequence: TGTGCCAGCTCACCACCGAGAGGGAGTGAGGCAGATACGCAGTATTTT. Translated: CASSPPRGSEADTQYF. This sequence joins TRBV18 and TRBJ2-3; D possibly corresponds to TRBD2 (5 bases). Germline V gene data show CDR1 as KGHSH and CDR2 as LQKENI. V was shortened by 0 bases and J by 4 bases, with 14 bases between the two germline ends. The CDR3 extends over 16 amino acids. The full variable domain, rest sourced from reference TRBV18 and TRBJ2-3, is NAGVMQNPRHLVRRRGQEARLRCSPMKGHSHVYWYRQLPEEGLKFMVYLQKENIIDESGMPKERFSAEFPKEGPSILRIQQVVRGDSAAYFCASSPPRGSEADTQYFGPGTRLTVL.

The chain is built from TRBV2 and TRBJ2-3; 10 nucleotides match TRBD2. Germline assignment: CDR1 SNHLY and CDR2 FYNNEI. CDR3 length equals 15 residues. Unmatched junction bases numbered 4, after V lost 6 bases and J lost 1 base. This chain's CDR3 is CASSRTSGGTDTQYF. In DNA, the CDR3 is TGTGCCAGCAGCCGTACTAGCGGGGGCACAGATACGCAGTATTTT.

The rearrangement uses TRBV14 and TRBJ2-2; 12 bases agree with TRBD2. The V gene's germline CDR1 is SGHDN and CDR2 FVKESK. Trimming at V came to 2 bases and at J to 5 bases, leaving 6 bases not matched to a gene. There are 17 residues in the CDR3. CDR3 sequence reads: CASSQLAGGPRTGELFF. In nucleotides, the CDR3 is TGTGCCAGCAGCCAACTAGCGGGAGGGCCGAGAACCGGGGAGCTGTTTTTT.

The V call is TRBV15, the J call TRBJ1-2; D is possibly TRBD1 (6 bases). The CDR3 is 16 residues long. Between the trimmed V and J ends, which lost 3 bases and 6 bases, there was a span of 20 bases. Looked up from germline, CDR1 is LNHNV and CDR2 is YYDKDF (reference sequence). The CDR3 DNA reads as TGTGCCACCAGCAGGGGAGGGGGAGGGGCGCCGGATGGCTACACCTTC. It specifies CATSRGGGGAPDGYTF.

The rearrangement uses TRBV7-8 and TRBJ2-1; 7 bases agree with TRBD1. From germline, CDR1 is SGHVS and CDR2 FQNEAQ. The trim removed 6 bases at V and 11 bases at J, leaving 7 bases unmatched. The CDR3 length is 12 residues. As DNA, the CDR3 is TGTGCCAGCAGTTTCGACAGGGAGAAGCAGTTCTTC. Encoded protein: CASSFDREKQFF.

The chain employs TRBV7-3 and TRBJ1-1; D remains unclear. The germline CDR1 and CDR2 sequences are SGHTA and FQGTGA. This CDR3 comprises 13 residues. Trimming shortened V by 1 base and J by 3 bases, and 6 bases separated the two germline ends. CDR3 residues: CASSLNGYTEAFF. In nucleotides, the CDR3 is TGTGCCAGCAGCTTAAACGGGTACACTGAAGCTTTCTTT.

The V and J genes are TRBV29-1 and TRBJ1-1; tentatively, D is TRBD1 (6 bases). Germline CDR1 and CDR2: SQVTM and ANQGSEA. Trimming took 4 bases from V and 7 from J, leaving 13 bases between them. The CDR3 length is 12 residues. The CDR3 DNA sequence: TGCAGCGTTGTGGGGGGGCCTGGTGAAGCTTTCTTT. It translates to CSVVGGPGEAFF.

J is TRBJ2-7 and V is TRBV7-9, with D perhaps TRBD2 (6 bases). Germline loops: CDR1 SEHNR, CDR2 FQNEAQ (reference sequence). Trimming took 5 bases from V and 9 from J, leaving 17 bases between them. CDR3 length equals 13 residues. The DNA for the CDR3 is TGTGCCAGCAGCGGCGGGGTTGGAATACGGCAGTACTTC. The encoded protein is CASSGGVGIRQYF.